This T cell receptor beta chain emerged from a study of identical twins. The germline CDR1 and CDR2 sequences are MNHNS and SASEGT. This CDR3 contains 14 residues. Trimming at V came to 6 bases and at J to 5 bases, leaving 9 bases not matched to a gene. A universal primer site was incorporated via template switching, and the cDNA contained unique molecular identifiers. Via MiXCR, TCRdb re-called the 5' RACE reads, giving one row per CDR3 protein. The table includes 200,000 to 250,000 distinct CDR3 sequences, approximately 12% detected once. These sequences were also reported in another study, on yellow fever vaccine responses in identical twins.

The sample comprised memory (CD45RO+) T cells sorted from blood. This chain uses TRBV6-1 with TRBJ1-1; TRBD1 matches at 7 bases. This sequence was found in a woman younger than 30 in good health. CDR3 nucleotide sequence: TGTGCCAGCAGGGACCAGGGGGGTATGACTGAAGCTTTCTTT. It yields the protein CASRDQGGMTEAFF.